This passage covers 2 T cell receptor beta chains from one sample sequenced in a study of a mutant IDH1 vaccine in newly diagnosed glioma. Time point reported: baseline, week 1 (first vaccination visit). As for treatment: pre-vaccination baseline after standard-of-care therapy. Assay: immunoSEQ multiplex PCR; the TCRdb copy retains only in-frame clones and omits some. The sample includes nearly 70,000 clones, 79% of them seen just once. Sample: PBMCs, taken from a glioma patient treated with radiotherapy, temozolomide or both. These TCRs come from a man aged 45-65 years with glioma.

The V gene is TRBV4-3, the J gene TRBJ2-1; D is unclear. Germline-derived CDR1 and CDR2 are LGHNA and YSLEER. This CDR3 region has 16 residues. Between the trimmed V and J ends, which lost 0 bases and 7 bases, there was a span of 16 bases. CDR3 amino acids: CASSQDARGGRNEQFF. The CDR3 nucleotides read TGCGCCAGCAGCCAAGATGCTCGTGGCGGACGGAATGAGCAGTTCTTC.

The rearrangement uses TRBV13 and TRBJ2-1, with TRBD1 identical over 9 bases. The CDR3 totals 17 residues. The V and J ends lost 4 bases and 7 bases, in that order; junction bases with no gene match: 14. Germline CDR1 and CDR2: PRHDT and FYEKMQ (reference sequence). CDR3 in amino acids: CASSSPAGQGRENEQFF. In DNA form, the CDR3 reads TGTGCCAGCAGCTCCCCGGCGGGACAGGGTCGAGAGAATGAGCAGTTCTTC.